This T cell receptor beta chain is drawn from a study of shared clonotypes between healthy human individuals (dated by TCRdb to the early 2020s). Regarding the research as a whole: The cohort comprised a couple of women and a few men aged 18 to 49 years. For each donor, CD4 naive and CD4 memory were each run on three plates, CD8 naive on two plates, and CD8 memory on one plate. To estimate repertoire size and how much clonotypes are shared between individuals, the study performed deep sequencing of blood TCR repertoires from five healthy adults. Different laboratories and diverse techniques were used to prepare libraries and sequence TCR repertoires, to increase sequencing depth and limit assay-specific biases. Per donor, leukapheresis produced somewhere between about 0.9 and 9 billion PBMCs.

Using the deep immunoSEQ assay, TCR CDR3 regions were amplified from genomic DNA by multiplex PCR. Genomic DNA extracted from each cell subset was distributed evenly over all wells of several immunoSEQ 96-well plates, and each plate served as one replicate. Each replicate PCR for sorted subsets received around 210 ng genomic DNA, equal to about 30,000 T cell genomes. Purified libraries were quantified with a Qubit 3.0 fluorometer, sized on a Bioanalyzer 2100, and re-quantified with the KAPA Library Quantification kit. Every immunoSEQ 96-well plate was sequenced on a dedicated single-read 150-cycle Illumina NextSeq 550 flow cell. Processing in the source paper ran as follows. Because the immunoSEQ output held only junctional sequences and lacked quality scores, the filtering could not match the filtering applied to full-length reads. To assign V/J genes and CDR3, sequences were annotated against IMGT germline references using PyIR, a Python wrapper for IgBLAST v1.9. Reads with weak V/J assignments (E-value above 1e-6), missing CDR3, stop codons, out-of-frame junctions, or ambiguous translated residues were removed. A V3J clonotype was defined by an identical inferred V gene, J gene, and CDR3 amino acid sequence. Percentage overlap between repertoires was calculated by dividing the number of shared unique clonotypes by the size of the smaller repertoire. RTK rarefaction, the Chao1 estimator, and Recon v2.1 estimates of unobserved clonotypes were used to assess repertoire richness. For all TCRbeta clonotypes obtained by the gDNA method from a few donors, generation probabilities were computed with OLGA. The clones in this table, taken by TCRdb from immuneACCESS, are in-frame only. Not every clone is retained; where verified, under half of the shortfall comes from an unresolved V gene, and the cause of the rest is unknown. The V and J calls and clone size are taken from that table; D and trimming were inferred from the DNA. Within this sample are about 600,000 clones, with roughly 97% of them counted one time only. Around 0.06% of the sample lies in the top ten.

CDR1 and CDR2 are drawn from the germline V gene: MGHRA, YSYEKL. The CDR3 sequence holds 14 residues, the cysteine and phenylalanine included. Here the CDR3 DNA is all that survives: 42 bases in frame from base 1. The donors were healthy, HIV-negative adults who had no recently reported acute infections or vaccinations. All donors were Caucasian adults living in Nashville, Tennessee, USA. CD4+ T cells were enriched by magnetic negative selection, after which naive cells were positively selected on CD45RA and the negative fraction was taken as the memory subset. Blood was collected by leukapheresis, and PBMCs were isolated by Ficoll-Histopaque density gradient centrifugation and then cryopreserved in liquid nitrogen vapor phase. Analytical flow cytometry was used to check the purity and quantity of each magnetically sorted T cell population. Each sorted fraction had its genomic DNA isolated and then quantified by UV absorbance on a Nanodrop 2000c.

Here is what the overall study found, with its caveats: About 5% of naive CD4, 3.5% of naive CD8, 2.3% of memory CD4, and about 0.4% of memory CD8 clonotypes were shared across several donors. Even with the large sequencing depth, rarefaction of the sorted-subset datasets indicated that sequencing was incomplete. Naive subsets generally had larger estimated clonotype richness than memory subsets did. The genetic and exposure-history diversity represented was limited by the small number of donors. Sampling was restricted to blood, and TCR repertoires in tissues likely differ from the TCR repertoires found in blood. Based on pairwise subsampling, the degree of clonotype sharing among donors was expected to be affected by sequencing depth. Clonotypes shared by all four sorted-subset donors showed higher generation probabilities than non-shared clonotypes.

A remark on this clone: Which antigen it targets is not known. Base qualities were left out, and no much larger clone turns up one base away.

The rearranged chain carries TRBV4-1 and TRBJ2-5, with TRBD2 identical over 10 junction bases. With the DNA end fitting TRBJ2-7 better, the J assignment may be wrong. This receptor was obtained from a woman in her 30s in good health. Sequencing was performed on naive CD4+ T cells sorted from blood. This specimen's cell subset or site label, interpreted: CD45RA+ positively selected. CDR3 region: CASGALAGVDEQYF. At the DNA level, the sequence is TGCGCCAGCGGGGCTCTAGCGGGAGTAGACGAGCAGTACTTC.